These 3 T cell receptor beta chains were sequenced from one sample in a study of CDR3 diversity in severe acne. TCRdb ran MiXCR on the PCR reads and lists one entry per CDR3 protein. The repertoire holds almost 85,000 distinct CDR3 sequences, with under 65% as singletons. The sample taken for sequencing was blood. These receptors were obtained from a male donor in good health, without acne.

In its sample, this clonotype is large (0.1 to 1%). The chain employs TRBV6-1 and TRBJ2-7, with D possibly matching TRBD2 (6 bases). The V and J ends lost 2 bases and 4 bases respectively, with 12 bases between them. The CDR3 contains 14 residues. Germline lookup yields CDR1 MNHNS and CDR2 SASEGT. CDR3 bases: TGTGCCAGCAGTGAAAGAGCGGAGGGGTACGAGCAGTACTTC. Encoded protein: CASSERAEGYEQYF.

The gene calls are TRBV5-4 and TRBJ2-7; D gene uncertain. The CDR3 length is 13 residues. Per the germline V gene, CDR1 is SGHNT and CDR2 is YYREEE (reference sequence). V shed 1 base and J shed 2 bases, with 7 bases lying between them. DNA for the CDR3: TGTGCCAGCAGCTTGACGGCCACCTACGAGCAGTACTTC. It specifies CASSLTATYEQYF.

The V and J genes are TRBV2 and TRBJ2-3, with D possibly TRBD1 on 6 matching bases. CDR3 length equals 17 residues. In germline, CDR1 is SNHLY, CDR2 FYNNEI. V shed 7 bases and J shed 0 bases, with 20 bases lying between them. As DNA, the CDR3 is TGTGCCAGCAACACTATGGACAGTATTTTTAGCACAGATACGCAGTATTTT. Translated: CASNTMDSIFSTDTQYF.